This TCR beta chain stems from a study of cytomegalovirus exposure and HLA in healthy donors (dated by TCRdb to 2017 to 2019). At the level of the whole study: In an earlier analysis of about 560 of the donors, 276 Gb of sequence data and approximately 100 million unique TCR beta sequences from about 190 million T cells were reported. Approximately 310 gigabases of sequencing data and around 88 million unique TCR sequences made up an early release that covered around 640 HLA-typed donors. Of the 350 to 450 genotyped donors, 81% were placed in the genetic ancestry cluster associated with self-reported Caucasian donors. The study aimed to test whether cataloging public T cell receptors could reveal signatures of past pathogen exposure. The study profiled the T cell repertoires of hundreds of subjects by immunosequencing and related them to cytomegalovirus serostatus. A separate validation cohort of 100 to 150 different subjects was used in addition to the 666-subject first cohort. To predict cytomegalovirus infection status, the study brought together high-throughput TCR immunosequencing, statistical association of individual TCRs with disease status, and machine learning. To study patterns of TCR occurrence, a later analysis re-analyzed previously published TCR beta repertoires from 600 to 750 donors and added high-resolution HLA genotyping. In the later analysis, no new phenotypic data were used to find candidate immune exposures; instead, reliance was placed on TCR beta sequences and their occurrence across donors. In an earlier analysis of 587 of the donors, high-throughput TCR beta sequencing was used to judge whether each TCR beta V gene segment behaved as functional or pseudogenic. Alongside the repertoire data, information on donor age, sex, ethnicity and CMV serostatus was compiled. A later genetic analysis used genome-wide SNP genotypes for about three fifths of the 666 donors, treating that subset as a discovery cohort. Every repertoire in the discovery cohort had been generated on one and the same sequencing platform. Class I and class II HLA loci were covered by the typing at four-digit resolution. Typing coverage varied by locus: roughly 629-630 donors for A, B, C, DRB1 and DQB1; about 520 for DQA1; about 590 for DPA1; approximately 470 for DPB1. Four to six DR-DQ haplotypes were handled as single units for association and clustering, since linkage in the cohort was strong. Among some 410 genotyped donors of the cohort, an average of approximately 230,000 unique TCR beta nucleotide sequences were sequenced per donor, 15% to 20% of them non-productive. Overall results and qualifications from the work: Because some donors lacked HLA typing at each locus, the association tests relied only on the typed subset. The earlier analysis of 587 of the donors excluded around 17 rarely observed V segments, including chromosome 9 orphons, because counts were too low. An earlier analysis of around 540 of the donors showed that most TCR beta V segments appeared in productive rearrangements either about 87% or about 30% of the time, which broadly matched IMGT annotations. In a later analysis, the rate of TCR association differed among HLA loci, with DRB1 alleles having the most associated TCRs and HLA-C alleles having the fewest. The presence/absence analyses assumed that sequencing depth was roughly uniform across donors, and that assumption may not be true. Only TCR beta chains were sequenced in this cohort, and the absence of alpha or paired-chain data limited detectable features. In the study, approximately 150 TCR beta chains were listed as associated with cytomegalovirus. Specific HLA alleles were associated with about 17,000 TCR beta sequences at a false discovery rate of 0.05 in a later analysis. Cytomegalovirus status was reported to be diagnosed by the classifier with high specificity and sensitivity in both the original and validation cohorts. In a later analysis, most CMV-associated TCR beta chains were found to appear HLA-restricted, with HLA associations seemingly driven largely by CMV exposure. The sequencing pipeline was judged likely to have produced a cluster of highly shared sequence variants as a technical artifact. Compared with the 666-donor mean, donors in an Asian-associated ancestry cluster had fewer N-insertions in productive TCRs, according to a later genetic analysis. Linkage disequilibrium might explain the correlated functional status among segregating V segments, but an unknown experimental factor could not be ruled out. A later genetic analysis associated a missense DCLRE1C variant with V-gene and J-gene trimming of TCR beta chains, and an independent cohort replicated the association. CMV serostatus was the only immune exposure information available for the cohort. In a later analysis, several top co-occurrence clusters were reported to appear linked to parvovirus B19, influenza, CMV and Epstein-Barr virus. Because the 87-base-pair reads could not distinguish some IMGT-functional V segments, including TRBV6-2 and TRBV6-3, those segments were excluded. A further reported finding was that TCR beta sequences accurately predicted the HLA-A and HLA-B alleles for most subjects in the first cohort. A later analysis found that HLA-associated TCR beta chains were more clonally expanded and had lower generation probabilities than equally common non-associated chains. When HLA alleles, especially DR and DQ, strongly co-occurred, TCR associations were difficult to assign to individual alleles. In vitro tests confirmed that three of the cytomegalovirus-associated TCR beta chains recognize cytomegalovirus antigens. While some public TCRs were present in many individuals, most TCR sequences turned up only very rarely across donors. It was suggested by the authors that the approach could potentially be generalized to other disease states and immunological phenotypes.

Regarding this clone: There is no known antigen for this receptor. It has no much larger one-base neighbor in the sample; base qualities were not kept.

The cohort was made up of approximately 700 healthy bone marrow donors. All cohort members were sampled while nominally healthy, although unrecorded immune exposures were likely present. The donor was CMV seronegative and belonged to the group of 350 to 400 seronegative cohort members. A peripheral blood sample was provided by each donor, and peripheral blood mononuclear cells were used for TCR beta sequencing. Genomic DNA was extracted from the blood cell samples with the Qiagen DNeasy Blood Extraction Kit. The CDR3 runs 16 amino acids, cysteine and phenylalanine included. Just CDR3 DNA is preserved here, 48 bases in frame from base 1. V loses 2 bases at its end and J loses 5 bases; junction bases beyond the gene matches: 5. Looking up the germline V gene yields CDR1 MNHNS and CDR2 SASEGT. To prepare the library, the immunoSEQ multiplex PCR assay was applied. A mixture of 60 forward primers for TCR Vbeta segments and 13 reverse primers for TCR Jbeta segments was used in the multiplex PCR. A multiplex PCR assay on genomic DNA amplified the CDR3 region of rearranged TCR beta genes. On the Illumina HiSeq System, the amplified TCR beta libraries were sequenced as 87-base-pair reads. As for the original processing: A later analysis tallied 75 million to 95 million unique TCR beta chains across the 660 or so repertoires, and about 10 million of those chains were shared by two or more donors. Raw reads were error-corrected and collapsed into unique sequences by a nearest-neighbor algorithm in which closely related sequences were merged to remove PCR and sequencing errors. V, D and J gene segments were assigned by aligning CDR3 sequences to IMGT reference sequences. For a sequence to be retained, a match of at least six nucleotides was required to both a V gene segment and a J gene segment. A rearrangement was called productive if the CDR3 had no stop codons and remained in frame with V and J, and every other rearrangement was called non-productive. CDR3 was defined according to IMGT convention as the region running from the second conserved V-encoded cysteine to the conserved J-encoded phenylalanine. The earlier analysis of 587 of the donors excluded sequences that lacked an unambiguous match to a single V gene segment. An earlier analysis of a few hundred of the donors called V segments functional above 56.7% productive rearrangements and segregating when the between-donor standard deviation exceeded 5%. To diagnose cytomegalovirus status from the catalog of TCR beta chain sequences, a statistical classification framework was built. In a later analysis, V and J genes were assigned by comparing TCR nucleotide sequences against IMGT/GENE-DB human TR gene sequences. A later analysis assigned CDR3 sequences and most-parsimonious VDJ recombination scenarios with the TCRdist pipeline. A later analysis defined each TCR beta chain by its CDR3 amino acid sequence plus V-gene family, and excluded reads lacking a unique V-gene family. To address suspected cross-contamination and a sequencing artifact, a later analysis removed under 600 highly shared, low-generation-probability nucleotide sequences. In a later analysis, a clonal expansion index was calculated for each public chain from normalized within-repertoire ranks of inferred template counts. Generation probabilities in a later analysis came from a VDJ recombination model fitted to out-of-frame rearrangements, and those results were checked against IGoR. A later analysis scored TCR-TCR, TCR-HLA and TCR-CMV co-occurrence with hypergeometric tests, applying a repertoire-size bias correction to TCR pairs. A later analysis estimated false discovery rates by permuting HLA or CMV assignments 20 times. In a later analysis, co-occurring TCRs were grouped with DBSCAN, and TCRdist sequence similarity was added when clustering was performed within HLA-allele-positive subsets. Repertoires with fewer than 30,000 or more than 120,000 public chains, plus five repertoires with anomalous nucleotide sharing, were excluded from co-occurrence clustering. This immuneACCESS table, as held by TCRdb, lists in-frame sequences with V and J called but not all clones. Of the missing ones, under half trace to an unresolved V gene in checked studies; the others have no known cause. V and J calls and clone size follow that table, whereas D and trimming were derived from the DNA. For this sample there are some 130,000 clones; 60% to 80% appear just once. The ten largest clones take up 2% to 2.5% of the sample.

This TCR was recovered from a man between 25 and 39 years old in good health and CMV-seronegative. Input material: PBMCs. The chain links TRBV6-1 with TRBJ2-1; 11 bases in the middle match TRBD2. CDR3 reads: CASSESGTSGHNEQFF. In nucleotides, the sequence is TGTGCCAGCAGTGAAAGTGGGACTAGCGGTCACAATGAGCAGTTCTTC.